This T cell receptor (beta chain) was recorded in a study of cytomegalovirus exposure and HLA in healthy donors. Study-level findings and limits: Later work found that TCR association rates differed between HLA loci; DRB1 had the most and HLA-C the fewest. Most TCR sequences proved rare, with some public TCRs found in many donors. The study recorded about 160 TCR beta chains that were cytomegalovirus-associated. A later analysis showed that HLA-associated TCR beta chains had undergone more clonal expansion than equally common others.

Turning to this clone: The antigen remains undetermined.

Primers included in the PCR were 60 Vbeta and 13 Jbeta primers. Measured with immunoSEQ multiplex PCR; TCRdb has only the in-frame clones, and not every one. The sample holds approximately 58,000 clones. CDR3 size: 14 residues. In germline, CDR1 is SEHNR, CDR2 FQNEAQ (reference sequence). The sequence was obtained from a woman between 45 and 65 years old in good health and CMV-seropositive. Source material: PBMCs. V and J are TRBV7-9 and TRBJ2-5; D might be TRBD1 (5 bases). TRBJ2-7 matches the DNA end more closely, so the J call is doubtful. For the CDR3, the DNA is TGTGCCAGCAGCTTAGAGGGGATCTCCTACGAGCAGTACTTC. Translated, it gives CASSLEGISYEQYF.